This TCR beta chain comes out of a study of shared clonotypes between healthy human individuals. Study outcomes and limitations: A handful of donors shared 4.5% to 6.5% of their naive CD4 clonotypes.

Remarks on this clone: The antigen remains undetermined.

The germline gives CDR1 MNHNS, CDR2 SASEGT. This CDR3 comprises 12 residues. Deep-level settings were used for running the assay. Each subset's genomic DNA was shared equally among a number of immunoSEQ plates. The table came from immunoSEQ multiplex PCR; TCRdb's copy has only in-frame clones and leaves some out. Among about 180,000 clones listed, about 93% were seen once. The specimen was naive CD4+ T cells sorted from blood. As for subset: CD45RA+ positively selected. The rearrangement joins TRBV6-1 to TRBJ2-3; D not certain. The sequence was collected from a woman aged 25 to 45 in good health. Here the CDR3 DNA reads TGTGCGGTTCGGGTTGTCACAGATACGCAGTATTTT. This sequence encodes CAVRVVTDTQYF.